This T cell receptor (beta chain) was sequenced for a study of blood T cell repertoires in COVID-19. Study-level background: The United States, Italy and Spain were the sources of the acute and convalescent COVID-19 samples. From T cells, B-cell-depleted T cells, or PBMCs came the material, which was cDNA or gDNA.

TCRdb's table, derived via immunoSEQ multiplex PCR, lists solely in-frame clones and lacks some. The sample includes around 140,000 clones, approximately 84% of them seen just once. V dropped 6 bases and J dropped 2; count of bases not matched to a gene: 10. Germline CDR1 reads WSHSY; CDR2 reads SAAADI. The CDR3 length is 15 residues. Sequencing used peripheral blood. This chain joins TRBV10-2 and TRBJ2-7, with 7 nucleotides matching TRBD1. The receptor was derived from an elderly woman with acute or convalescent COVID-19. The CDR3 loop is CASRTQGRWAYEQYF. The CDR3 coding sequence is TGCGCCAGCAGAACACAGGGGCGTTGGGCCTACGAGCAGTACTTC.